This TCR beta chain was found in a study of blood T cell repertoires in COVID-19. As handled by the study authors: Reference gene primer amplification yielded estimated nucleated cell counts. Measured with immunoSEQ multiplex PCR; TCRdb has only the in-frame clones, and not every one. That table is the source of V, J and clone size, and D and trimming were worked out from the DNA. The sample includes about 220,000 clones, around 75% of them seen just once. The CDR3 runs 19 residues. Germline V gives CDR1 SGHRS, CDR2 YFSETQ. V was clipped by 0 bases and J by 2 bases; unmatched bases: 12. This TCR came from a human donor in a cohort sampled during active COVID-19. The sample comprised peripheral blood. This chain joins TRBV5-1 and TRBJ2-3, with 10 bases identical to TRBD2. DNA of the CDR3: TGCGCCAGCAGCTTGGCCGTGGCTAGCGGGGGACAAGACACAGATACGCAGTATTTT. Protein product: CASSLAVASGGQDTDTQYF.